This entry features one T cell receptor beta chain sequence. Its target is not known. Per the germline V gene, CDR1 is SGHTA and CDR2 is FQGNSA. This CDR3 region has 17 residues. With V trimmed by 5 bases and J by 1 base, 11 bases remained unmatched. This entry belongs to a study of cytomegalovirus exposure and HLA in healthy donors. Findings of the study overall: The listing of 150 to 200 TCR beta chains classed them as cytomegalovirus-associated. In a later analysis, TCR beta V- and J-gene trimming showed a link to a missense DCLRE1C variant. Data from an earlier analysis indicated that most TCR beta V segments were productive either about 87% or about 30% of the time.

Primers for the PCR totalled 60 Vbeta and 13 Jbeta. As originally analysed: In a later analysis, of approximately 81 million unique beta chains, roughly 10 million appeared in at least two donors. Profiling relied on immunoSEQ multiplex PCR, and the TCRdb table lists in-frame clones only, not all of them. The DNA gave D and trimming, while V, J and clone size come from that table. The sample has 69,000 or so clones; 60% to 85% are singletons. Material for sequencing was PBMCs. This chain joins TRBV7-2 and TRBJ1-2, with 9 bases aligning to TRBD1. The clonotype was recovered from a man between 18 and 29 years old in good health and CMV-seronegative. The CDR3 is CASSLMGQGILNYGYTF. The CDR3 DNA follows: TGTGCCAGCAGCCTGATGGGACAGGGAATTCTTAACTATGGCTACACCTTC.